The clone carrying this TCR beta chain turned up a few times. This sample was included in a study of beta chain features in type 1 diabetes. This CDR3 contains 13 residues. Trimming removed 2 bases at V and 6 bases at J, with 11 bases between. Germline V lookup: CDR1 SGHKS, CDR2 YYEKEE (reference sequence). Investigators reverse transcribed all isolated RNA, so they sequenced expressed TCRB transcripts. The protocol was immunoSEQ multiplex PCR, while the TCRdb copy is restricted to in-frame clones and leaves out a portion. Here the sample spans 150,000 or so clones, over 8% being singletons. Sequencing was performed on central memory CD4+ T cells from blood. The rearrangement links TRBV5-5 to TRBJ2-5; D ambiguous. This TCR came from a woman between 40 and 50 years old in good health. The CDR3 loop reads CASSFGDPKTQYF. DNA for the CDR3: TGTGCCAGCAGCTTCGGAGACCCGAAGACCCAGTACTTC.